The 9 T cell receptor beta chains below come from one sample, sequenced in a study of shared clonotypes between healthy human individuals. Only in-frame clones appear in the TCRdb table, and some are missing; sequencing was by immunoSEQ multiplex PCR. The data show 2.3 million or so clones, 85% to 95% seen once. Material for sequencing was naive CD4+ T cells from PBMCs. Subset defined: CD45RA+ positively selected. The receptor set was obtained from a man aged 18 to 29 in good health. Some clones in this sample may be carry-over from other donors' samples.

The chain carries TRBV5-1 and TRBJ2-4; no clear D. This CDR3 is 14 amino acids long. Germline V gene lookup returns CDR1 SGHRS and CDR2 YFSETQ. Trimming stripped 0 bases from V and 8 bases from J, with 12 bases between. CDR3 sequence (DNA): TGCGCCAGCAGCTTGGTTACACGTCGAGACATTCAGTACTTC. This codes for CASSLVTRRDIQYF.

The rearrangement links TRBV5-1 to TRBJ2-5; TRBD2 agrees at 7 bases. The V and J ends lost 3 bases and 2 bases, in that order; junction bases with no gene match: 4. Germline CDR1 SGHRS, CDR2 YFSETQ. The CDR3 is 14 amino acids. This CDR3 reads CASSSGTIQETQYF. Written as DNA, the CDR3 is TGCGCCAGCAGCTCTGGGACTATTCAAGAGACCCAGTACTTC. Drawing the rest from reference TRBV5-1 and TRBJ2-5, the complete variable domain is KAGVTQTPRYLIKTRGQQVTLSCSPISGHRSVSWYQQTPGQGLQFLFEYFSETQRNKGNFPGRFSGRQFSNSRSEMNVSTLELGDSALYLCASSSGTIQETQYFGPGTRLLVL.

The genes are TRBV18 and TRBJ1-2; D possibly corresponds to TRBD1 (5 bases). This CDR3 region has 16 residues. V gave up 2 bases and J gave up 6 bases, with 19 bases separating them. Germline CDR1 and CDR2: KGHSH and LQKENI. The CDR3: CASSPILDKTADGYTF. In DNA form, the CDR3 reads TGTGCCAGCTCACCAATACTGGACAAGACTGCGGATGGCTACACCTTC.

The chain recombines TRBV10-3 with TRBJ2-1; D is unresolved. CDR3 length equals 14 residues. The germline V gene encodes CDR1 ENHRY and CDR2 SYGVKD. The V gene lost 2 bases and the J gene lost 5 bases, with 10 bases spanning the gap. DNA of the CDR3: TGTGCCATCAGTGAGCGGGCAGCTAACAATGAGCAGTTCTTC. Translating it yields CAISERAANNEQFF.

On this clone: This CDR3 is also generated by other DNA sequences in the sample. The CDR3, as DNA: TGCGCCAGCAGCTTGGGGGGACTAGCGGGAGGAGAGCAGTACTTC. It translates to CASSLGGLAGGEQYF. The chain employs TRBV5-1 and TRBJ2-7; 15 bases match TRBD2. The junction had 2 bases not matched to a gene; V was cut back by 0 bases and J by 7 bases. This CDR3 has 15 amino acids. Germline V gene lookup returns CDR1 SGHRS and CDR2 YFSETQ.

The chain employs TRBV19 and TRBJ1-5; D unresolved. CDR1 is LNHDA and CDR2 is SQIVND in the germline V gene (reference sequence). Trimming shortened V by 2 bases and J by 0 bases, and 11 bases separated the two germline ends. The CDR3 totals 16 residues. The CDR3 DNA is TGTGCCAGTAGTATACGCGGGCAGGATAGCAATCAGCCCCAGCATTTT. Amino acid sequence: CASSIRGQDSNQPQHF.

This clone was detected once. The rearrangement links TRBV14 to TRBJ2-5; D call uncertain. This CDR3 is 15 amino acids long. The germline gives CDR1 SGHDN, CDR2 FVKESK. The V gene lost 2 bases and the J gene lost 4 bases, with 14 bases spanning the gap. Written as DNA, the CDR3 is TGTGCCAGCAGCCAATTCTCGTCGTCGGGAGAGACCCAGTACTTC. This translates into CASSQFSSSGETQYF.

The chain combines TRBV10-3 with TRBJ1-1, with D possibly matching TRBD1 (5 bases). The CDR3 has 15 residues. Germline V gene data show CDR1 as ENHRY and CDR2 as SYGVKD. V shed 4 bases and J shed 0 bases, with 12 bases lying between them. The CDR3 reads CAISARGLMNTEAFF. The CDR3 DNA sequence: TGTGCCATCAGTGCTCGGGGCCTTATGAACACTGAAGCTTTCTTT.

The chain joins TRBV7-9 to TRBJ2-5; 7 positions match TRBD1. The CDR3 has 19 residues. Germline loops: CDR1 SEHNR, CDR2 FQNEAQ (reference sequence). Trimming at V came to 8 bases and at J to 1 base, leaving 22 bases not matched to a gene. The CDR3 nucleotides read TGTGCCAGCCGCCCCGGCGCTGGGGCGCCAAGGGGGCCCCAAGAGACCCAGTACTTC. This gives the protein CASRPGAGAPRGPQETQYF. Looking up the rest from reference TRBV7-9 and TRBJ2-5 gives the full variable domain: DTGVSQNPRHKITKRGQNVTFRCDPISEHNRLYWYRQTLGQGPEFLTYFQNEAQLEKSRLLSDRFSAERPKGSFSTLEIQRTEQGDSAMYLCASRPGAGAPRGPQETQYFGPGTRLLVL.